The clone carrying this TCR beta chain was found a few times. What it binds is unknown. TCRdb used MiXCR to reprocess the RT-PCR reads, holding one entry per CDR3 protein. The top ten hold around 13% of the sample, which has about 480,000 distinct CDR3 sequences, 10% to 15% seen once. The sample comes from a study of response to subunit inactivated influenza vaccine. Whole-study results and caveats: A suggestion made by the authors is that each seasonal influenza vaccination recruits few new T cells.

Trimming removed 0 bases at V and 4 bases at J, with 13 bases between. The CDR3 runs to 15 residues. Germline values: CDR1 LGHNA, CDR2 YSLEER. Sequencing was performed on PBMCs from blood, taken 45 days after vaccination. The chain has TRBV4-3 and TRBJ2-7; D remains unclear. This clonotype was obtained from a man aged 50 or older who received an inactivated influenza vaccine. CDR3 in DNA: TGCGCCAGCAGCCAAGATTGGAAATTTCCATACGAGCAGTACTTC. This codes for CASSQDWKFPYEQYF.